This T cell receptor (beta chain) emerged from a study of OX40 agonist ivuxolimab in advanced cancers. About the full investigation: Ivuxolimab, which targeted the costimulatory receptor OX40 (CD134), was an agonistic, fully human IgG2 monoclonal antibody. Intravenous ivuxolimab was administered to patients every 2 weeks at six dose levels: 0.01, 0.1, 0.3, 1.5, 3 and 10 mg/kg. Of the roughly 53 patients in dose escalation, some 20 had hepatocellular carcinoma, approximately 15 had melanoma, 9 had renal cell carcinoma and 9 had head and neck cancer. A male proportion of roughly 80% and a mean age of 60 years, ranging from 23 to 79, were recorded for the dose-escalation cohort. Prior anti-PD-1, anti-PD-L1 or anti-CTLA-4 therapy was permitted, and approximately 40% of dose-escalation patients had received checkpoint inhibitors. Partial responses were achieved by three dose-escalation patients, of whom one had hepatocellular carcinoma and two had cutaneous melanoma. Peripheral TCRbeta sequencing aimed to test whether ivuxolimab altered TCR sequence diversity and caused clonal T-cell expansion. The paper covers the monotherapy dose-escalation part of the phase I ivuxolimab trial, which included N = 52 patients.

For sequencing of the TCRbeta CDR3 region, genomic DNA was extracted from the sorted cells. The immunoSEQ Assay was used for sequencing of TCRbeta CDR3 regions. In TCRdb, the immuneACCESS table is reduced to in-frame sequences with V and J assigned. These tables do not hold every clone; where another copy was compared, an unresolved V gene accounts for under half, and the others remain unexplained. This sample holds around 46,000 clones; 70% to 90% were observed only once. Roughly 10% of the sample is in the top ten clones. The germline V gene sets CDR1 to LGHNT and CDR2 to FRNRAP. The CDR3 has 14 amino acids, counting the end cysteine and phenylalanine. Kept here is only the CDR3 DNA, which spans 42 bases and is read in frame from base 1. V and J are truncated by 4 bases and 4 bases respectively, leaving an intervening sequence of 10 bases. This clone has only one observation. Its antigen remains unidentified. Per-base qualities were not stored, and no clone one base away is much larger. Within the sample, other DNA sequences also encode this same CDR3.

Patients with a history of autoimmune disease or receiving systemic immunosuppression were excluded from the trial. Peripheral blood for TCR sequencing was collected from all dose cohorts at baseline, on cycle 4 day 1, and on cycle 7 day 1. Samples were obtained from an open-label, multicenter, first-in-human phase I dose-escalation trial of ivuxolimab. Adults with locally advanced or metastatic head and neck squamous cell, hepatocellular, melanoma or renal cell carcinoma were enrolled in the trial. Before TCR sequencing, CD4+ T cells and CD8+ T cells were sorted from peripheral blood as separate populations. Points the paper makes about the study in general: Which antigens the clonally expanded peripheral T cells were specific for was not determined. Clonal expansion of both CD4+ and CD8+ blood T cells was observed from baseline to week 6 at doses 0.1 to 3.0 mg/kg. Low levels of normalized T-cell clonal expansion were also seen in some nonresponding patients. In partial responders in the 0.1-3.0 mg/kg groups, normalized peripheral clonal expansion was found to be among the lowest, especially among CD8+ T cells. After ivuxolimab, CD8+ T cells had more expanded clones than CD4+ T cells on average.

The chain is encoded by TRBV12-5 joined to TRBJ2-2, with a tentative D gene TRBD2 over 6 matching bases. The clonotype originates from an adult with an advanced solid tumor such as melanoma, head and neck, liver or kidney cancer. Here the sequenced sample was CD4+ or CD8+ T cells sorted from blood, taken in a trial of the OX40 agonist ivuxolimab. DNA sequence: TGTGCTAGTGGTTGGACGGGACTCACCGGGGAGCTGTTTTTT. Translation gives CASGWTGLTGELFF.